Sequencing of this T cell receptor (beta chain) was carried out in a study of T-cell memory formation after mild COVID-19. Broader study findings: Memory from before infection featured some responding clones, which suggests cross-reactive memory joined.

There are 14 residues in the CDR3. The V gene's germline CDR1 is LGHNA and CDR2 YNFKEQ. The ends lost 5 bases at V and 7 bases at J; junction bases unmatched: 7. TCR alpha and TCR beta cDNA libraries carrying sample barcodes and UMIs came from 5'RACE with constant-segment primers. TCRdb re-analysed the 5' RACE reads in MiXCR, keeping a single row per CDR3 protein. The sample holds 100,000 to 150,000 distinct CDR3 sequences, approximately 15% seen once. This clonotype was counted once. Its cognate antigen is unknown. The sequence derives from a man aged 18-30 years who had mild COVID-19 (a few samples of this study predate the infection). Cell type and time point are not known. The sequenced sample was PBMCs or a T cell subset sorted from them (not recorded which). The chain couples TRBV4-2 to TRBJ2-2; the match to TRBD2 covers 7 bases. CDR3 loop: CASSESAGFGELFF. DNA for the CDR3: TGTGCCAGCAGCGAGTCAGCGGGATTCGGGGAGCTGTTTTTT.